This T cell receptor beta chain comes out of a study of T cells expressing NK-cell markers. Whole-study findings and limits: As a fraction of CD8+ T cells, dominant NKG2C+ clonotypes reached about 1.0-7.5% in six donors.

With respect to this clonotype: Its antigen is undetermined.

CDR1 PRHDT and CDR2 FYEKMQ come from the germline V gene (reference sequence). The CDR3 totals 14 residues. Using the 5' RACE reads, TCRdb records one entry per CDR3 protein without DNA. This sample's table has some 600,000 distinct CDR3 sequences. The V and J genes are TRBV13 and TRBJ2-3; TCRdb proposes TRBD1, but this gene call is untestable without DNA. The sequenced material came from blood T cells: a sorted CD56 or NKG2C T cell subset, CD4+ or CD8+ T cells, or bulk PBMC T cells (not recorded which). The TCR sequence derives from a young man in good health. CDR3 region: CASSSGQGQDTQYF.